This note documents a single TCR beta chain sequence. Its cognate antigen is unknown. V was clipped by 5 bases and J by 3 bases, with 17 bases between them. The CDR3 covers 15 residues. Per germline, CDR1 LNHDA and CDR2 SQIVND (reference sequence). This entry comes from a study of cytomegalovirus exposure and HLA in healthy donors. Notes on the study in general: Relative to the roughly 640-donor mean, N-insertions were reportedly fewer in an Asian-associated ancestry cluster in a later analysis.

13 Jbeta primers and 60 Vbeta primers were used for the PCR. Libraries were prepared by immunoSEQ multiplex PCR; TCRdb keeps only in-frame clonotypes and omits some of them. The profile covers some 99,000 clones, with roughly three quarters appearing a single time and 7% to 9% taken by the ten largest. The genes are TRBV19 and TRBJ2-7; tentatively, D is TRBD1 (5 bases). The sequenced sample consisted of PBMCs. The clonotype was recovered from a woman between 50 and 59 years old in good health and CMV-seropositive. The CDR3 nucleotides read TGTGCCAGTAGTCCCATCTCCAGGGTCATCTACGAGCAGTACTTC. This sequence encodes CASSPISRVIYEQYF.